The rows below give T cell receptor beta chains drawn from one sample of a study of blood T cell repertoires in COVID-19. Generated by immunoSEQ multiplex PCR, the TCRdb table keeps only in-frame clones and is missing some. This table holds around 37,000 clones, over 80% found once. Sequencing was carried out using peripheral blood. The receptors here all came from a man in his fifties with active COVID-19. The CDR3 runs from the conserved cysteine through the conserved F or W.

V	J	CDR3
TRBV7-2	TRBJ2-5	CASSSRQTRSRETQYF
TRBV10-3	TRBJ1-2	CAISDRIGGGYGYTF
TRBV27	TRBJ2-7	CASSPAPRGAYEQYF
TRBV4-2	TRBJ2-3	CASSHDSGGTDTQYF
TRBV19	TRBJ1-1	CASSPGQGAPMNTEAFF
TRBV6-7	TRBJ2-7	CASSALAVTYEQYF
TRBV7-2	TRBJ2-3	CASSSQMGLAGTDTQYF
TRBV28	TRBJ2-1	CATTPSGGYNEQFF
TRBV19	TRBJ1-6	CASSDPQRGSPLHF
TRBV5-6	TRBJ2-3	CASSLRLAGVDTQYF
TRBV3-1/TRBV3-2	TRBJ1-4	CASSQSDTIPATNEKLFF
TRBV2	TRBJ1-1	CASSPLRDTEAFF
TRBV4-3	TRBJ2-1	CASSQEGGVYNEQFF
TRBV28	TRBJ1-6	CASRSDREVSPLHF
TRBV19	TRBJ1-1	CASSIGTVNTEAFF
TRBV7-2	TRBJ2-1	CASSPDRVRFF
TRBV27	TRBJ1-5	CASSLSASFMRQGGSQPQHF
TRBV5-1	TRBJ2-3	CARRSALSTDTQYF
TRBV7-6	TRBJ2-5	CASSPWTSGGNTETQYF
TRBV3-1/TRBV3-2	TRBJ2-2	CASSQMTGNTGELFF
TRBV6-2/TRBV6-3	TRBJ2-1	CASSSTSDEQFF
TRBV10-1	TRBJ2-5	CASSEPGGEETQYF
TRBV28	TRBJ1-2	CASSSGAYGYTF
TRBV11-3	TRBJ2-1	CASSPGGTRNEQFF
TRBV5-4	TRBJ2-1	CASSFESTELDEQFF
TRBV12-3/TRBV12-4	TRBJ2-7	CASSFQDYEQYF
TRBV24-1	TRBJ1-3	CATSDPRLAGNTIYF
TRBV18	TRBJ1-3	CASSPNKAGSGNTIYF
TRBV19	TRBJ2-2	CASSSLTGSGNTGELFF
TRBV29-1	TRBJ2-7	CSVGEYEQYF
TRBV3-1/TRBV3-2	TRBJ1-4	CASSQGGQWKGEKLFF
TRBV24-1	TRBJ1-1	CATSELGQGFTNTEAFF
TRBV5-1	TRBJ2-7	CASIRAGQGIYEQYF
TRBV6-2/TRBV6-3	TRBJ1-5	CASSYPNGAQHF
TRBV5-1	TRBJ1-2	CASSSTGLYGYTF
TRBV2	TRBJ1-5	CASSRDQPQHF
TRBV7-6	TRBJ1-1	CASSLVLRGGTEAFF
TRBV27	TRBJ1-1	CASSTNLGNTEAFF
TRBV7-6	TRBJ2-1	CASSLAIGGPYNEQFF
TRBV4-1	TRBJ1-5	CASSQDGQFNQPQHF
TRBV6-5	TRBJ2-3	CASRVTGTDTQYF
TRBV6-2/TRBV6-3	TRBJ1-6	CASSWDGGTPLHF